This T cell receptor beta chain was retrieved from a study of shared clonotypes between healthy human individuals. General study points: As a rule, naive subsets had a larger estimated richness than memory subsets.

Investigators divided CD4+ cells into CD45RA+ naive and CD45RA-negative memory subsets. Trimming took off 2 bases at V and 5 bases at J, with 8 bases between the two ends. Germline CDR1 SGHRS, CDR2 YFSETQ. The CDR3 loop spans 13 amino acids. About this clone: Its matching antigen is unknown.

The assay was carried out at the deep level. Original processing methods: Because ImmunoSEQ provided only junction sequences with no quality scores, the filtering differed. Measured with immunoSEQ multiplex PCR; TCRdb has only the in-frame clones, and not every one. From that table come the V and J calls and clone size; the DNA was used to work out D and trimming. The repertoire holds some 1.5 million clones, with approximately 97% as singletons. This sequence was found in a man younger than 40 in good health. This chain connects TRBV5-1 to TRBJ2-1; D assignment may be TRBD1 or TRBD2 (5 bases each). Sequencing input: naive CD4+ T cells sorted from blood. The subset denotes: CD45RA+ positively selected. The CDR3 DNA sequence: TGCGCCAGCAGCTTTGTGGGGGACAATGAGCAGTTCTTC. It yields the protein CASSFVGDNEQFF. Using reference TRBV5-1 and TRBJ2-1 for the parts outside the CDR3, the full variable domain is KAGVTQTPRYLIKTRGQQVTLSCSPISGHRSVSWYQQTPGQGLQFLFEYFSETQRNKGNFPGRFSGRQFSNSRSEMNVSTLELGDSALYLCASSFVGDNEQFFGPGTRLTVL.